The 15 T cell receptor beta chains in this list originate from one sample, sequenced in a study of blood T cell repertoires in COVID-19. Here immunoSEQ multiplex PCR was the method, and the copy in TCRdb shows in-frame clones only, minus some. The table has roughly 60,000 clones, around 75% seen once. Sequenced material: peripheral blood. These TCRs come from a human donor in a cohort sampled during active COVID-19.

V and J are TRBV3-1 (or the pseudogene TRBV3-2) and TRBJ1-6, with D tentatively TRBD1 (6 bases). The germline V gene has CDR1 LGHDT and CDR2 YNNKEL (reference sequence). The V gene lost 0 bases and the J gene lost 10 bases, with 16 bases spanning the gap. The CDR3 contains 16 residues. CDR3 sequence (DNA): TGTGCCAGCAGCCAAGACGCCCAGGGTACAGGGTCACCCCTCCACTTT. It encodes CASSQDAQGTGSPLHF.

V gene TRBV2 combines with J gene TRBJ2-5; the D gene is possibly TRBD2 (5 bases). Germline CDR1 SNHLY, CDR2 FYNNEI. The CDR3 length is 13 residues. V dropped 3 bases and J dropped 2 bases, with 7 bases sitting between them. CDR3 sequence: CASSELAQETQYF. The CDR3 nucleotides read TGTGCCAGCAGTGAGCTAGCTCAAGAGACCCAGTACTTC.

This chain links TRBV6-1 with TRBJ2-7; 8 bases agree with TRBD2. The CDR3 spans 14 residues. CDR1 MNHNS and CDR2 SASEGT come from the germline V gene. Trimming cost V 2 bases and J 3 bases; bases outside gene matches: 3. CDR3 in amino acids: CASSEMSGSYEQYF. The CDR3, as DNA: TGTGCCAGCAGTGAAATGAGCGGGAGCTACGAGCAGTACTTC.

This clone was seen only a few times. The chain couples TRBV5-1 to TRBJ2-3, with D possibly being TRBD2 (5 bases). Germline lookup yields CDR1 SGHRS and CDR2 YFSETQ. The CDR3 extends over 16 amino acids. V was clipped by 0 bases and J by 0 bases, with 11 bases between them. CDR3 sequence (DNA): TGCGCCAGCAGCTTGGTAGGGAGCTCAAGCACAGATACGCAGTATTTT. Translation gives CASSLVGSSSTDTQYF. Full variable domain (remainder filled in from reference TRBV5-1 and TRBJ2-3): KAGVTQTPRYLIKTRGQQVTLSCSPISGHRSVSWYQQTPGQGLQFLFEYFSETQRNKGNFPGRFSGRQFSNSRSEMNVSTLELGDSALYLCASSLVGSSSTDTQYFGPGTRLTVL.

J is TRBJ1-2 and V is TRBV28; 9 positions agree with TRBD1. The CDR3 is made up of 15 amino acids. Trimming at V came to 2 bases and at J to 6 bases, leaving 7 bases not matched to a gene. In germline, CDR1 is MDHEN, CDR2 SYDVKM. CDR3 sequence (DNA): TGTGCCAGCAGTTTAGTGTGGGACAGGGCGGATGGCTACACCTTC. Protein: CASSLVWDRADGYTF.

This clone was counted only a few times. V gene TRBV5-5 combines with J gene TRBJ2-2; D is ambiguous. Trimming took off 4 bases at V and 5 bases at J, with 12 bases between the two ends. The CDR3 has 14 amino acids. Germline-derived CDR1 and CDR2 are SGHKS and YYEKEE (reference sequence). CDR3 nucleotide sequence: TGTGCCAGCAGCCCTCAGGCCGTGACCGGGGAGCTGTTTTTT. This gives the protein CASSPQAVTGELFF.

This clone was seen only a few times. Written as DNA, the CDR3 is TGCAGTGCTCCTACAGGGGCTGAAGCTTTCTTT. This encodes CSAPTGAEAFF. The rearrangement links TRBV20-1 to TRBJ1-1; TRBD1 matches at 7 bases. CDR1 is DFQATT and CDR2 is SNEGSKA in the germline V gene (reference sequence). This CDR3 has 11 amino acids. Losses at the gene ends were 5 bases for V and 6 bases for J; bases not matched to a gene: 3.

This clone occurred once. CDR3 sequence (DNA): TGTGCCAGCAGCTGGGGGACAGGGGGCACTGAAGCTTTCTTT. Translated: CASSWGTGGTEAFF. The chain joins TRBV27 to TRBJ1-1, with 11 bases matching TRBD1. CDR1 is MNHEY, CDR2 SMNVEV, per germline (reference sequence). The CDR3 spans 14 residues. The ends lost 6 bases at V and 4 bases at J; junction bases unmatched: 4.

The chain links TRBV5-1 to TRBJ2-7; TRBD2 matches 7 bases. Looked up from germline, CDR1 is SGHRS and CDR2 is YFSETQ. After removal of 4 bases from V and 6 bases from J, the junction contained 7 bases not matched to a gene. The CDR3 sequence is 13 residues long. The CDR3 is CASSLKLASEQYF. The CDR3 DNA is TGCGCCAGCAGCCTTAAACTAGCGAGCGAGCAGTACTTC.

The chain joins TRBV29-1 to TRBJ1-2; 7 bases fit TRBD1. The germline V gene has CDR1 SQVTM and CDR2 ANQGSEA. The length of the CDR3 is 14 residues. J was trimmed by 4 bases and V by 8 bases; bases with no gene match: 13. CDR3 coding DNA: TGCAGCACCAACCGACAGGGTATGAGCTATGGCTACACCTTC. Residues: CSTNRQGMSYGYTF.

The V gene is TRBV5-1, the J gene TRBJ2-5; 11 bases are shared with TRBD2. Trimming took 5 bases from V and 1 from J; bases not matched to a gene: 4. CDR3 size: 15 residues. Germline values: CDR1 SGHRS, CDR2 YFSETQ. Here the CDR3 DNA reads TGCGCCAGCAGACCCCTAGCGGGAGGCCAAGAGACCCAGTACTTC. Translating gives CASRPLAGGQETQYF.

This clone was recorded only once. The CDR3 nucleotides are TGCAGCGTTCTACGGACAGGGGGCGAAGGGGAGCTGTTTTTT. It is translated as CSVLRTGGEGELFF. The chain carries TRBV29-1 and TRBJ2-2; 11 positions match TRBD1. Trimming at V came to 5 bases and at J to 8 bases, leaving 7 bases not matched to a gene. The germline CDR1 and CDR2 sequences are SQVTM and ANQGSEA. The CDR3 is made up of 14 amino acids.

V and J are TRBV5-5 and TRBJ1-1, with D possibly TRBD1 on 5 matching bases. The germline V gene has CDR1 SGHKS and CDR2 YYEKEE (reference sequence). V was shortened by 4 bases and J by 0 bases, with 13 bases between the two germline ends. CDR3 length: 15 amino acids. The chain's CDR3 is CASSPGGGVNTEAFF. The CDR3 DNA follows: TGTGCCAGCAGCCCCGGCGGGGGAGTGAACACTGAAGCTTTCTTT.

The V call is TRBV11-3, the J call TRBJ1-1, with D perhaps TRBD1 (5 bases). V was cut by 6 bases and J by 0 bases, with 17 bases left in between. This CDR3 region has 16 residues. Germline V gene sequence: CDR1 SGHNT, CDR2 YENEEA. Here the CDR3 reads CASRKGSGLMNTEAFF. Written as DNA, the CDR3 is TGTGCCAGCAGAAAAGGGTCAGGGCTGATGAACACTGAAGCTTTCTTT. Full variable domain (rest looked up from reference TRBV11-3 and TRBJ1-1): EAGVVQSPRYKIIEKKQPVAFWCNPISGHNTLYWYLQNLGQGPELLIRYENEEAVDDSQLPKDRFSAERLKGVDSTLKIQPAELGDSAVYLCASRKGSGLMNTEAFFGQGTRLTVV.

The CDR3: CASSPPYRGLSNEQFF. CDR3 nucleotide sequence: TGTGCCAGCAGCCCCCCCTACAGGGGGCTAAGCAATGAGCAGTTCTTC. The chain has TRBV11-2 and TRBJ2-1; 9 nucleotides match TRBD1. Germline assignment: CDR1 SGHAT and CDR2 FQNNGV. V was pared by 5 bases and J by 6 bases, with 11 bases of the junction left unmatched. CDR3 length: 16 amino acids. The variable domain in full, with the rest retrieved from reference TRBV11-2 and TRBJ2-1, is EAGVAQSPRYKIIEKRQSVAFWCNPISGHATLYWYQQILGQGPKLLIQFQNNGVVDDSQLPKDRFSAERLKGVDSTLKIQPAKLEDSAVYLCASSPPYRGLSNEQFFGPGTRLTVL.